Below are 7 T cell receptor beta chains sequenced from a single sample in a study of Ad26.COV2.S vaccination and SARS-CoV-2 variants. Assay: immunoSEQ multiplex PCR; the TCRdb copy retains only in-frame clones and omits some. The sample yields a few hundred thousand clones, around four fifths seen once. Treatment noted: about 20 received Ad26.COV2.S at low or high dose, single or two shots; roughly five received placebo; per-sample allocation not given. Sampling took place 63 days after the first vaccine or placebo injection. The specimen was peripheral blood, collected in a trial of Ad26.COV2.S vaccine versus placebo. The receptors shown here come from a person aged 18-65 years who received the Ad26.COV2.S COVID-19 vaccine or a placebo.

The V gene is TRBV11-2, the J gene TRBJ2-3; the D gene is possibly TRBD1 (6 bases). This CDR3 region has 15 residues. The germline gives CDR1 SGHAT, CDR2 FQNNGV. V dropped 5 bases and J dropped 2 bases, with 14 bases sitting between them. DNA of the CDR3: TGTGCCAGCAGCCGTCGAACAGGGAACACAGATACGCAGTATTTT. Amino acid sequence: CASSRRTGNTDTQYF.

The gene calls are TRBV7-8 and TRBJ1-4, with D unclear. The V gene's germline CDR1 is SGHVS and CDR2 FQNEAQ. The V gene lost 4 bases and the J gene lost 8 bases, with 8 bases spanning the gap. This CDR3 is built from 12 residues. CDR3 DNA: TGTGCCAGCAGCTCTCCGGGGGAAAAACTGTTTTTT. Protein sequence: CASSSPGEKLFF.

The chain links TRBV6-2 or TRBV6-3 to TRBJ2-5; the D is unclear. V lost 5 bases to trimming and J lost 5 bases, with 12 bases between them. The CDR3 extends over 13 amino acids. Germline CDR1 MNHEY, CDR2 SVGEGT. This CDR3 reads CASSSSGLETQYF. CDR3 in DNA: TGTGCCAGCAGTAGTTCGGGTCTGGAGACCCAGTACTTC.

This rearrangement joins TRBV2 to TRBJ1-5; 9 nucleotides line up with TRBD1. Per germline, CDR1 SNHLY and CDR2 FYNNEI. V shed 7 bases, J shed 3 bases, and the junction held 13 bases outside the gene matches. This CDR3 is built from 17 residues. Here the CDR3 reads CASTFRWDRVSNQPQHF. CDR3 sequence (DNA): TGTGCCAGCACCTTTCGATGGGACAGGGTTTCCAATCAGCCCCAGCATTTT.

This clone was detected once. V is TRBV3-1 (or the pseudogene TRBV3-2) and J is TRBJ1-3; tentatively, D is TRBD1 (5 bases). The CDR3 has 15 residues. V lost 0 bases and J 2 bases, leaving 8 bases between the germline ends. The V gene's germline CDR1 is LGHDT and CDR2 YNNKEL (reference sequence). Here the CDR3 reads CASSQDIGAGNTIYF. CDR3 DNA sequence: TGTGCCAGCAGCCAAGATATAGGGGCTGGAAACACCATATATTTT.

V is TRBV7-9 and J is TRBJ2-7; no clear D. This CDR3 spans 13 amino acids. The V end was cut by 2 bases, the J end by 3 bases, with 8 bases between. Germline loops: CDR1 SEHNR, CDR2 FQNEAQ (reference sequence). CDR3 DNA sequence: TGTGCCAGCAGCTTAAACACGGGCTACGAGCAGTACTTC. It yields the protein CASSLNTGYEQYF.

J is TRBJ2-1 and V is TRBV27, with a possible D match to TRBD2 (6 bases). The germline CDR1 and CDR2 sequences are MNHEY and SMNVEV (reference sequence). V lost 1 base to trimming and J lost 3 bases, with 13 bases between them. CDR3 length: 16 amino acids. The CDR3 sequence: CASSLFLRGLYNEQFF. CDR3 bases: TGTGCCAGCAGTTTATTCCTGCGGGGACTCTACAATGAGCAGTTCTTC.